This T cell receptor (beta chain) was documented in a study of blood T cell repertoires in COVID-19. Across the study: The cDNA or gDNA used as material had been derived from T cells, B-cell-depleted T cells, or PBMCs.

The repertoire was sequenced with immunoSEQ multiplex PCR; TCRdb's copy has only in-frame clones and lacks some. The sample holds 85,000 to 95,000 clones, about 78% seen once. Germline CDR1 is MRHNA and CDR2 is SNTAGT. V trimming: 4 bases; J trimming: 6 bases; junction bases outside the gene matches: 8. This CDR3 spans 15 amino acids. The chain combines TRBV6-4 with TRBJ2-3; 9 nucleotides match TRBD2. This receptor was taken from a woman of 80 years or more with acute or convalescent COVID-19. The sequenced material came from peripheral blood. In DNA, the CDR3 is TGTGCCAGCAGTGTCGGCGGGGGGGCCATCGATACGCAGTATTTT. Translated: CASSVGGGAIDTQYF.